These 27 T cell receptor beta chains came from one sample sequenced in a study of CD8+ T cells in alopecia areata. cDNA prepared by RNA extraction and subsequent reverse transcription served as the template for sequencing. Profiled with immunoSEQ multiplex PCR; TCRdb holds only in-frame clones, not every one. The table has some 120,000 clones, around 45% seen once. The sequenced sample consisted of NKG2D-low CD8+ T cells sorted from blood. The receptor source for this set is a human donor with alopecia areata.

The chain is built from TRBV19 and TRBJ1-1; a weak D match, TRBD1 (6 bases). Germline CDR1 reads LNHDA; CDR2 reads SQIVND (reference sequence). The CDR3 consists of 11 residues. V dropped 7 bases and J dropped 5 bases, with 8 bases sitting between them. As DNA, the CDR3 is TGTGCCAGTATCCAGGGGACTGAAGCTTTCTTT. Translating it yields CASIQGTEAFF.

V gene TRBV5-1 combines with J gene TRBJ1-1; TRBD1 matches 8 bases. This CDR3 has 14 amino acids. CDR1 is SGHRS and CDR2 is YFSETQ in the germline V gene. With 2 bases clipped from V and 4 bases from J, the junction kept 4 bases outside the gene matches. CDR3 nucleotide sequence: TGCGCCAGCAGCTTCCGGACAGGGAGCACTGAAGCTTTCTTT. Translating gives CASSFRTGSTEAFF. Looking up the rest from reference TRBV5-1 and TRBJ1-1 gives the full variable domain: KAGVTQTPRYLIKTRGQQVTLSCSPISGHRSVSWYQQTPGQGLQFLFEYFSETQRNKGNFPGRFSGRQFSNSRSEMNVSTLELGDSALYLCASSFRTGSTEAFFGQGTRLTVV.

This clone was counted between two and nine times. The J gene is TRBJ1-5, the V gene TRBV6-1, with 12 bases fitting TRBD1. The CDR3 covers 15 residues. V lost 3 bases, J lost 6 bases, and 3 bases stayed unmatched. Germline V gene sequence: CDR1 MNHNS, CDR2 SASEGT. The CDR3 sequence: CASSEGTGGVQPQHF. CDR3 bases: TGTGCCAGCAGTGAGGGGACAGGGGGCGTTCAGCCCCAGCATTTT.

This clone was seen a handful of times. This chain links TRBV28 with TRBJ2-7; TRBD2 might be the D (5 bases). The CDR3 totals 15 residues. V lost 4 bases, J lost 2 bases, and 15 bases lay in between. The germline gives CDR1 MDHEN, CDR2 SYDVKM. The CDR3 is CASSSVRLATYEQYF. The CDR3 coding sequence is TGTGCCAGCAGTTCGGTTCGTCTAGCCACCTACGAGCAGTACTTC.

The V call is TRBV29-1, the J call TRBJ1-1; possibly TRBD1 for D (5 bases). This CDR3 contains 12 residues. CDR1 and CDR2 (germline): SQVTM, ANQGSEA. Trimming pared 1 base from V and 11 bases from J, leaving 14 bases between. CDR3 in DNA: TGCAGCGTTGAAGGCATACCCCCAGGGGCTTTCTTT. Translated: CSVEGIPPGAFF. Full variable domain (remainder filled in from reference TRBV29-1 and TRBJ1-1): SAVISQKPSRDICQRGTSLTIQCQVDSQVTMMFWYRQQPGQSLTLIATANQGSEATYESGFVIDKFPISRPNLTFSTLTVSNMSPEDSSIYLCSVEGIPPGAFFGQGTRLTVV.

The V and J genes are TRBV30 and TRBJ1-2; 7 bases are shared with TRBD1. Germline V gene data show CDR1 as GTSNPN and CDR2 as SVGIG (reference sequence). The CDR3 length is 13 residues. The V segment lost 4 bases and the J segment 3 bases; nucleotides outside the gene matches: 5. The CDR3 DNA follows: TGTGCCTGGACTGGGACAGATTACTATGGCTACACCTTC. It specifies CAWTGTDYYGYTF.

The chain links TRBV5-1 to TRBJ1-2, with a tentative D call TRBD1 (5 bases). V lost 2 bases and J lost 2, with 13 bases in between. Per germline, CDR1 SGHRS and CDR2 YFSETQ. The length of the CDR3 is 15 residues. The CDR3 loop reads CASSLVYRDNYGYTF. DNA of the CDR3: TGCGCCAGCAGCTTAGTTTACCGGGACAACTATGGCTACACCTTC.

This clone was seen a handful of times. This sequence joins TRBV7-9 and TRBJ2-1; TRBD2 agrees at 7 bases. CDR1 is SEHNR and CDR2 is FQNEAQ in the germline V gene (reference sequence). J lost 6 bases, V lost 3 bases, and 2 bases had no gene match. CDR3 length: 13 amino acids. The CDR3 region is CASSLGGFNEQFF. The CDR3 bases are TGTGCCAGCAGCTTGGGAGGGTTCAATGAGCAGTTCTTC. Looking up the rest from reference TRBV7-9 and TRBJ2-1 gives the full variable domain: DTGVSQNPRHKITKRGQNVTFRCDPISEHNRLYWYRQTLGQGPEFLTYFQNEAQLEKSRLLSDRFSAERPKGSFSTLEIQRTEQGDSAMYLCASSLGGFNEQFFGPGTRLTVL.

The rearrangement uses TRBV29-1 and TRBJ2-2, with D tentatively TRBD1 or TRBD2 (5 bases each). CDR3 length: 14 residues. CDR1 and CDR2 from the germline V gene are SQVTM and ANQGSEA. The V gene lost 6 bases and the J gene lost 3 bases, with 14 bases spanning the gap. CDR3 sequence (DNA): TGCAGCGTACGCGAAGGGGAGTACACCGGGGAGCTGTTTTTT. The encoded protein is CSVREGEYTGELFF.

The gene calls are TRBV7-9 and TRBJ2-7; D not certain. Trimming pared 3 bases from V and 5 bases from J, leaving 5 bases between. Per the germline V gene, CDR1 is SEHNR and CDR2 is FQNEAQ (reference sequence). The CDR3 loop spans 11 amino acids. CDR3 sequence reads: CASSLSHEQYF. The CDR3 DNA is TGTGCCAGCAGCTTGAGCCACGAGCAGTACTTC. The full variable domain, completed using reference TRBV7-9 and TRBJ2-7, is DTGVSQNPRHKITKRGQNVTFRCDPISEHNRLYWYRQTLGQGPEFLTYFQNEAQLEKSRLLSDRFSAERPKGSFSTLEIQRTEQGDSAMYLCASSLSHEQYFGPGTRLTVT.

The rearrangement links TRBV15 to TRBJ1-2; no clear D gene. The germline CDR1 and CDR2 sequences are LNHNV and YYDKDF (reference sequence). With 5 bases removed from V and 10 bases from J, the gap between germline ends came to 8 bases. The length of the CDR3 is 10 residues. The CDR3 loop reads CATSYHVYTF. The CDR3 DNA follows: TGTGCCACCAGCTATCATGTCTACACCTTC.

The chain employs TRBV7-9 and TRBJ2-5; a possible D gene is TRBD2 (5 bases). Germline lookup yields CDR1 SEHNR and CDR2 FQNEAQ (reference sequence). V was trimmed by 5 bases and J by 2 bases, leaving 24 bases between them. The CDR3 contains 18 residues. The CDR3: CASSTPGGPRTRQETQYF. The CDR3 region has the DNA TGTGCCAGCAGCACCCCCGGAGGTCCCCGGACGCGACAAGAGACCCAGTACTTC.

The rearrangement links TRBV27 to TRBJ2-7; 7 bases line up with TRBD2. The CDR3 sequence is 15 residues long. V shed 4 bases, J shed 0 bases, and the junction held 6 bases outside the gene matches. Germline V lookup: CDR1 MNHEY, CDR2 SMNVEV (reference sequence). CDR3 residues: CASSSFGGSSYEQYF. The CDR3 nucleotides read TGTGCCAGCAGTTCTTTCGGGGGGAGCTCCTACGAGCAGTACTTC.

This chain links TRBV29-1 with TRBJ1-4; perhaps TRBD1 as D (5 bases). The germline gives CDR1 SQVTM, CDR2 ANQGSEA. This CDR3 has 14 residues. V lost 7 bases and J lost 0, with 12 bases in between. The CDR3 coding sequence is TGCAGCGCCCGAGCGGGGGCAACTAATGAAAAACTGTTTTTT. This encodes CSARAGATNEKLFF.

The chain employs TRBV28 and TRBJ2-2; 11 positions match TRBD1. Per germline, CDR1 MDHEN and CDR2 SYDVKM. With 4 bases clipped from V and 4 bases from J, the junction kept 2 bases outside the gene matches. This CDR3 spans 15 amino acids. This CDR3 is CASSSGQGATGELFF. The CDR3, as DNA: TGTGCCAGCAGTTCCGGACAGGGGGCCACCGGGGAGCTGTTTTTT.

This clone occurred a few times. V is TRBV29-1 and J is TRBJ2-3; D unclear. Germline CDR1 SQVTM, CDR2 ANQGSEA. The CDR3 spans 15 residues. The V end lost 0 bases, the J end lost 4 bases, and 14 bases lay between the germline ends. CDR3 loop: CSVEDSSSFADTQYF. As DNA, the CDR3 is TGCAGCGTTGAAGATAGCTCGAGCTTCGCAGATACGCAGTATTTT.

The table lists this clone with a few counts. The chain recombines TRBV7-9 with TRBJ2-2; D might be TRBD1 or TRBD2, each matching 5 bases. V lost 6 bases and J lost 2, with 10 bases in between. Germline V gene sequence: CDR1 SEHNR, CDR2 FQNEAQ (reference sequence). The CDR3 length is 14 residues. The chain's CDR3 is CASRPGTNTGELFF. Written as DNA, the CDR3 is TGTGCCAGCAGACCCGGGACCAACACCGGGGAGCTGTTTTTT.

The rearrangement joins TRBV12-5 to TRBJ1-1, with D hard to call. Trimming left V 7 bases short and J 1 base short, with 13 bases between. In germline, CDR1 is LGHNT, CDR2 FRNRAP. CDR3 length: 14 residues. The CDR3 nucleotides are TGTGCTAGTGCTCATTGGGATCCGAACACTGAAGCTTTCTTT. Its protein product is CASAHWDPNTEAFF.

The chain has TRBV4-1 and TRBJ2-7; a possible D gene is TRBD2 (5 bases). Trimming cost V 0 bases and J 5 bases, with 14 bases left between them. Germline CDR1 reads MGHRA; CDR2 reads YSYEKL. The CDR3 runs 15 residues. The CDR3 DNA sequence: TGCGCCAGCAGCCAAGATGGGGTGGCGGGTCACGAGCAGTACTTC. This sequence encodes CASSQDGVAGHEQYF.

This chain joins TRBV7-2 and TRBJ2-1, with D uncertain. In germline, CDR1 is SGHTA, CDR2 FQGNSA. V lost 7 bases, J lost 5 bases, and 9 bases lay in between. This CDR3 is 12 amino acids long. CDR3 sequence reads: CASTPSDNEQFF. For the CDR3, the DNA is TGTGCCAGCACCCCTAGTGACAATGAGCAGTTCTTC. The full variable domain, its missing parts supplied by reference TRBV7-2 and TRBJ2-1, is GAGVSQSPSNKVTEKGKDVELRCDPISGHTALYWYRQSLGQGLEFLIYFQGNSAPDKSGLPSDRFSAERTGGSVSTLTIQRTQQEDSAVYLCASTPSDNEQFFGPGTRLTVL.

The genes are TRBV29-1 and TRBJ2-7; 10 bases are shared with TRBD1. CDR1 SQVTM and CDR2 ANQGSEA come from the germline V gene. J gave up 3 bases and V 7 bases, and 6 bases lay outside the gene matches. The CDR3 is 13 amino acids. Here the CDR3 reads CSADRGQSYEQYF. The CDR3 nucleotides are TGCAGCGCTGACAGGGGGCAGAGCTACGAGCAGTACTTC.

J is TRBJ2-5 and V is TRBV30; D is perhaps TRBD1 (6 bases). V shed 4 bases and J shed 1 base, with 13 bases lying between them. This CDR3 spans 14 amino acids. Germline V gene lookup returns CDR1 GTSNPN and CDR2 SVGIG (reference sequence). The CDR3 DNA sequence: TGTGCCTGGATTTCGGACAGCTCCCAAGAGACCCAGTACTTC. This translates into CAWISDSSQETQYF.

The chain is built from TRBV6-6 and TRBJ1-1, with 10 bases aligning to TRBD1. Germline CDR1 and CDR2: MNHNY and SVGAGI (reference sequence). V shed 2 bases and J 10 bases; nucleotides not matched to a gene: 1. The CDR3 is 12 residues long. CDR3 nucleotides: TGTGCCAGCAGTTACGGGGACAGGGGAGCTTTCTTT. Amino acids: CASSYGDRGAFF.

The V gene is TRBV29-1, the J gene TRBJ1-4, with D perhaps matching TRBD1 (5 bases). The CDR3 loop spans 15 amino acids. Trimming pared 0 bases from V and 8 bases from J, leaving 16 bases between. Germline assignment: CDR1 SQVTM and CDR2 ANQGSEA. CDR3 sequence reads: CSVEDLAGREEKLFF. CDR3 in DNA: TGCAGCGTTGAAGATCTGGCAGGGCGGGAAGAAAAACTGTTTTTT.

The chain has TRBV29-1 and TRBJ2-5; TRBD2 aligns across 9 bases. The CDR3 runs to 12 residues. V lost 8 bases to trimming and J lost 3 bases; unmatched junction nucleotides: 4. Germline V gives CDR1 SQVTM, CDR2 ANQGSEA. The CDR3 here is CSTVAGEETQYF. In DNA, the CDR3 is TGCAGCACTGTAGCGGGGGAAGAGACCCAGTACTTC.

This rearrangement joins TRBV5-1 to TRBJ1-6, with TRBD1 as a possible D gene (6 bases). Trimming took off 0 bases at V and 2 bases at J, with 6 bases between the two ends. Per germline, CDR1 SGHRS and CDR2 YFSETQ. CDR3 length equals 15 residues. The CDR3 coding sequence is TGCGCCAGCAGCTTGGGGACAGCCTATAATTCACCCCTCCACTTT. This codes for CASSLGTAYNSPLHF.

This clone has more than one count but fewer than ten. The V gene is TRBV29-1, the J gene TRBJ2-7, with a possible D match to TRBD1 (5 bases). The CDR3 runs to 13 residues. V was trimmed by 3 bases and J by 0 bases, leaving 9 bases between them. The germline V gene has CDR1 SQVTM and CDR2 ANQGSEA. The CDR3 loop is CSVEEQASYEQYF. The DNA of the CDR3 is TGCAGCGTTGAGGAACAGGCCTCCTACGAGCAGTACTTC.